Following are 26 T cell receptor beta chains from one sample sequenced in a study of T cell changes during pregnancy in multiple sclerosis. TCRdb's copy holds only in-frame clones and misses some; the assay was immunoSEQ multiplex PCR. The sample has 100,000 or so clones; approximately 94% are singletons. The source material was peripheral blood, sampled in the second trimester of pregnancy. These receptors all come from a female donor with multiple sclerosis, enrolled in a pregnancy study.

This chain links TRBV10-3 with TRBJ1-2, with D uncertain. The V gene lost 3 bases and the J gene lost 3 bases, with 17 bases spanning the gap. This CDR3 is 16 amino acids long. The germline CDR1 and CDR2 sequences are ENHRY and SYGVKD. Here the CDR3 reads CAISEGVGSVDYGYTF. In DNA form, the CDR3 reads TGTGCCATCAGTGAAGGAGTGGGGAGCGTCGACTATGGCTACACCTTC.

The V and J genes are TRBV9 and TRBJ2-7; D is possibly TRBD2 (6 bases). The CDR3 totals 14 residues. Germline V gene sequence: CDR1 SGDLS, CDR2 YYNGEE. V lost 0 bases and J 6 bases, leaving 13 bases between the germline ends. The chain's CDR3 is CASSVGRVEGEQYF. DNA for the CDR3: TGTGCCAGCAGCGTAGGGAGGGTCGAGGGCGAGCAGTACTTC.

The chain combines TRBV15 with TRBJ1-1; D perhaps matches TRBD1 (5 bases). The CDR3 has 15 amino acids. The ends were cut back, 7 bases at V and 1 base at J, with 16 bases in the middle. Germline CDR1 is LNHNV and CDR2 is YYDKDF (reference sequence). DNA for the CDR3: TGTGCCACCACCCAAAACAGGAATCCGAACACTGAAGCTTTCTTT. Amino acid sequence: CATTQNRNPNTEAFF.

The V and J genes are TRBV30 and TRBJ1-6; no definite D call. From germline, CDR1 is GTSNPN and CDR2 SVGIG (reference sequence). V was clipped by 7 bases and J by 6 bases, with 13 bases between them. This CDR3 comprises 13 residues. CDR3 region: CASHSGLNSPLHF. In DNA form, the CDR3 reads TGTGCCTCCCACAGCGGTCTTAATTCACCCCTCCACTTT. The whole variable domain, remainder taken from reference TRBV30 and TRBJ1-6, is SQTIHQWPATLVQPVGSPLSLECTVEGTSNPNLYWYRQAAGRGLQLLFYSVGIGQISSEVPQNLSASRPQDRQFILSSKKLLLSDSGFYLCASHSGLNSPLHFGNGTRLTVT.

The chain carries TRBV15 and TRBJ1-1; 9 positions agree with TRBD1. Per germline, CDR1 LNHNV and CDR2 YYDKDF (reference sequence). The CDR3 consists of 16 residues. V trimming: 3 bases; J trimming: 1 base; junction bases outside the gene matches: 6. The CDR3 region has the DNA TGTGCCACCAGCAGCCCCGGACAGGGGAAGAACACTGAAGCTTTCTTT. Protein: CATSSPGQGKNTEAFF.

V gene TRBV7-2 combines with J gene TRBJ1-1; D gene uncertain. CDR1 SGHTA and CDR2 FQGNSA come from the germline V gene. This CDR3 comprises 16 residues. Trimming removed 5 bases from V and 1 base from J, with 17 bases in between. Here the CDR3 reads CASSAIEVHWNTEAFF. CDR3 nucleotides: TGTGCCAGCAGCGCCATCGAGGTTCACTGGAACACTGAAGCTTTCTTT.

The V and J genes are TRBV6-1 and TRBJ2-4; 11 bases map to TRBD1. J was trimmed by 6 bases and V by 8 bases; bases with no gene match: 3. The CDR3 spans 13 residues. The germline gives CDR1 MNHNS, CDR2 SASEGT. The chain's CDR3 is CASAGTGGNIQYF. The CDR3 bases are TGTGCCAGCGCCGGGACAGGGGGAAACATTCAGTACTTC.

V gene TRBV6-5 combines with J gene TRBJ2-3, with D possibly TRBD2 on 5 matching bases. The ends were cut back, 0 bases at V and 5 bases at J, with 15 bases in the middle. Germline V CDR1 and CDR2: MNHEY, SVGAGI. This CDR3 comprises 16 residues. The CDR3 is CASSYSSRARGDTQYF. In DNA, the CDR3 is TGTGCCAGCAGTTACTCGTCCCGGGCCCGGGGAGATACGCAGTATTTT.

This CDR3 is CASSPRGDRLNTEAFF. CDR3 coding DNA: TGCGCCAGCAGCCCTAGAGGGGACAGGTTGAACACTGAAGCTTTCTTT. V is TRBV4-1 and J is TRBJ1-1, with 8 bases lining up with TRBD1. After removal of 4 bases from V and 0 bases from J, the junction contained 7 bases not matched to a gene. The V gene's germline CDR1 is MGHRA and CDR2 YSYEKL. CDR3 length: 16 amino acids.

The chain employs TRBV5-1 and TRBJ2-7; 7 nucleotides match TRBD1. This CDR3 has 15 residues. Trimming took 6 bases from V and 0 from J; bases not matched to a gene: 9. Germline V CDR1 and CDR2: SGHRS, YFSETQ. The CDR3 nucleotides read TGCGCCAGCACGAGGACAGGTCTGAACTCCTACGAGCAGTACTTC. Translating it yields CASTRTGLNSYEQYF.

The V call is TRBV27, the J call TRBJ1-2, with 9 bases matching TRBD1. V was clipped by 5 bases and J by 0 bases; unmatched bases: 4. This CDR3 contains 15 residues. Germline V lookup: CDR1 MNHEY, CDR2 SMNVEV (reference sequence). The CDR3 protein is CASSNRDRANYGYTF. CDR3 sequence (DNA): TGTGCCAGCAGTAACCGGGACAGGGCTAACTATGGCTACACCTTC.

V is TRBV2 and J is TRBJ2-3; 8 bases agree with TRBD1. The V gene's germline CDR1 is SNHLY and CDR2 FYNNEI. The CDR3 loop spans 14 amino acids. Unmatched junction bases numbered 7, after V lost 7 bases and J lost 4 bases. For the CDR3, the DNA is TGTGCCAGCACCACGAGACAGGGGCCAGATACGCAGTATTTT. Residues: CASTTRQGPDTQYF.

The chain joins TRBV5-6 to TRBJ2-2; 7 nucleotides align to TRBD1. Germline V gene data show CDR1 as SGHDT and CDR2 as YYEEEE. There are 15 residues in the CDR3. V shed 2 bases and J 4 bases; nucleotides not matched to a gene: 5. CDR3 residues: CASSFRQGRTGELFF. Written as DNA, the CDR3 is TGTGCCAGCAGCTTCCGACAGGGTCGCACCGGGGAGCTGTTTTTT. Full variable domain (missing parts from reference TRBV5-6 and TRBJ2-2): DAGVTQSPTHLIKTRGQQVTLRCSPKSGHDTVSWYQQALGQGPQFIFQYYEEEERQRGNFPDRFSGHQFPNYSSELNVNALLLGDSALYLCASSFRQGRTGELFFGEGSRLTVL.

The chain recombines TRBV6-5 with TRBJ1-4, with D maybe TRBD1 (6 bases). Germline V gene lookup returns CDR1 MNHEY and CDR2 SVGAGI. This CDR3 spans 14 amino acids. V lost 4 bases and J lost 5, with 11 bases in between. CDR3 amino acids: CASSSPGENEKLFF. CDR3 coding DNA: TGTGCCAGCAGTTCCCCAGGGGAGAATGAAAAACTGTTTTTT.

This clone has a single count. The genes are TRBV2 and TRBJ1-3; D is possibly TRBD1 (5 bases). Germline CDR1 and CDR2: SNHLY and FYNNEI. The CDR3 is 13 residues long. V shed 6 bases and J shed 3 bases, with 9 bases lying between them. CDR3 nucleotide sequence: TGTGCCAGCAGGCGGGGGTTTGGAAACACCATATATTTT. It is translated as CASRRGFGNTIYF.

The rearrangement joins TRBV11-2 to TRBJ2-3, with D maybe TRBD1 (6 bases). CDR1 is SGHAT, CDR2 FQNNGV, per germline. This CDR3 is built from 15 residues. V lost 5 bases to trimming and J lost 0 bases, with 12 bases between them. The DNA of the CDR3 is TGTGCCAGCAGCATGGGGACACTTAGCACAGATACGCAGTATTTT. This sequence encodes CASSMGTLSTDTQYF.

The chain employs TRBV5-4 and TRBJ1-2, with 8 bases fitting TRBD1. There are 14 residues in the CDR3. Germline lookup yields CDR1 SGHNT and CDR2 YYREEE (reference sequence). The ends lost 5 bases at V and 3 bases at J; junction bases unmatched: 6. The CDR3 protein is CASSRGQGDYGYTF. The CDR3 DNA sequence: TGTGCCAGCAGTCGTGGACAGGGAGACTATGGCTACACCTTC. Supplemented by reference TRBV5-4 and TRBJ1-2, the full variable domain reads ETGVTQSPTHLIKTRGQQVTLRCSSQSGHNTVSWYQQALGQGPQFIFQYYREEENGRGNFPPRFSGLQFPNYSSELNVNALELDDSALYLCASSRGQGDYGYTFGSGTRLTVV.

This chain connects TRBV5-6 to TRBJ1-2, with 11 nucleotides matching TRBD1. V shed 9 bases, J shed 4 bases, and the junction held 14 bases outside the gene matches. This CDR3 comprises 16 residues. Germline V gene sequence: CDR1 SGHDT, CDR2 YYEEEE. This CDR3 is CATNHGQGARGYGYTF. The CDR3 region has the DNA TGTGCCACGAATCATGGACAGGGGGCCAGGGGCTATGGCTACACCTTC.

The chain links TRBV10-3 to TRBJ1-5, with unresolved D. The V end was cut by 0 bases, the J end by 0 bases, with 12 bases between. Per germline, CDR1 ENHRY and CDR2 SYGVKD. The CDR3 totals 17 residues. The CDR3 is CAISESTLGFSNQPQHF. The CDR3 nucleotides are TGTGCCATCAGTGAGTCGACTCTAGGCTTTAGCAATCAGCCCCAGCATTTT.

The chain joins TRBV6-5 to TRBJ2-2; D is uncertain. The CDR3 runs to 13 residues. CDR1 and CDR2 (germline): MNHEY, SVGAGI. V was pared by 2 bases and J by 7 bases, with 8 bases between. The chain's CDR3 is CASSYNTGGELFF. CDR3 bases: TGTGCCAGCAGTTACAACACGGGCGGGGAGCTGTTTTTT.

This chain joins TRBV9 and TRBJ2-2, with 7 bases aligning to TRBD1. J gave up 10 bases and V 3 bases, and 9 bases lay outside the gene matches. Germline assignment: CDR1 SGDLS and CDR2 YYNGEE. This CDR3 has 14 residues. The CDR3 region has the DNA TGTGCCAGCAGCGCCGGGGACAGCGGTTTGGAGCTGTTTTTT. Protein sequence: CASSAGDSGLELFF.

This sequence joins TRBV19 and TRBJ1-5; D is perhaps TRBD1 (5 bases). CDR3 length: 12 amino acids. Trimming took 10 bases from V and 2 from J, leaving 9 bases between them. Germline V CDR1 and CDR2: LNHDA, SQIVND (reference sequence). CDR3 loop: CATGRGNQPQHF. In DNA form, the CDR3 reads TGTGCCACTGGCAGGGGCAATCAGCCCCAGCATTTT.

The V call is TRBV28, the J call TRBJ1-5, with a tentative D call TRBD1 (5 bases). Germline loops: CDR1 MDHEN, CDR2 SYDVKM. With 3 bases removed from V and 4 bases from J, the gap between germline ends came to 7 bases. The CDR3 is 13 residues long. CDR3: CASSFPGNQPQHF. The CDR3 bases are TGTGCCAGCAGTTTCCCAGGGAATCAGCCCCAGCATTTT.

This clone was counted a few times. The rearrangement uses TRBV27 and TRBJ1-1; 7 bases match TRBD1. The CDR3 extends over 14 amino acids. Germline CDR1 MNHEY, CDR2 SMNVEV (reference sequence). Trimming cost V 3 bases and J 5 bases; bases outside gene matches: 6. The CDR3 DNA follows: TGTGCCAGCAGTTTTGAGGGGGCTTGGACTGAAGCTTTCTTT. Protein product: CASSFEGAWTEAFF.

The chain links TRBV11-1 to TRBJ2-2; the D gene is possibly TRBD2 (6 bases). V was clipped by 4 bases and J by 2 bases, with 11 bases between them. The CDR3 has 15 residues. The germline CDR1 and CDR2 sequences are SGHAT and FQDESV (reference sequence). The CDR3 region is CASSSHGGNTGELFF. CDR3 coding DNA: TGTGCCAGCAGCTCACACGGGGGAAACACCGGGGAGCTGTTTTTT.

The chain is built from TRBV6-6 and TRBJ1-1; the D gene is possibly TRBD1 (5 bases). V was trimmed by 6 bases and J by 0 bases, leaving 14 bases between them. The germline V gene has CDR1 MNHNY and CDR2 SVGAGI (reference sequence). There are 15 residues in the CDR3. Here the CDR3 DNA reads TGTGCCAGCAGACCGGCTATGACAGTGAACACTGAAGCTTTCTTT. This encodes CASRPAMTVNTEAFF.